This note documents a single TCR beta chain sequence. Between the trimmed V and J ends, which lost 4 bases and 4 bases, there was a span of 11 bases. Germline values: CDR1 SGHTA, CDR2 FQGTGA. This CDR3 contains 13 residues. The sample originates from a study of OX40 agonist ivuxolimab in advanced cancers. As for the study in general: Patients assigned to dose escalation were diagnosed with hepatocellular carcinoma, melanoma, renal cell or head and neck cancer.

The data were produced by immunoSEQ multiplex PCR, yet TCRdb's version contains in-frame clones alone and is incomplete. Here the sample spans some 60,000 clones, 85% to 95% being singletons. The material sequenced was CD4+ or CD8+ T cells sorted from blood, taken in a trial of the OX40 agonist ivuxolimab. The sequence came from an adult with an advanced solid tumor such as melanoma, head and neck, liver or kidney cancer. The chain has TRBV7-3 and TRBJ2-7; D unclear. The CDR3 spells CASSSGPGYEQYF. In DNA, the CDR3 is TGTGCCAGCAGCTCCGGACCTGGGTACGAGCAGTACTTC.